This T cell receptor beta chain was retrieved from a study of cytomegalovirus exposure and HLA in healthy donors. Study information: In a later analysis, the roughly 120 validation repertoires were reported to have used the same platform as the roughly 610 first-cohort repertoires.

CDR1 is SGHRS and CDR2 is YFSETQ in the germline V gene. V dropped 0 bases and J dropped 4 bases, with 8 bases sitting between them. This CDR3 spans 13 amino acids. A remark on this clone: The antigen is not known.

Findings and caveats of the study: Reports indicated that the classifier achieved high specificity and sensitivity in diagnosing cytomegalovirus status. The authors listed 164 TCR beta chains as cytomegalovirus-associated. Within the 120 or so validation repertoires, first-cohort TCR clusters tended to co-occur, according to a later analysis.

The assay was immunoSEQ multiplex PCR, and TCRdb's table has in-frame clones only and misses some. Of more than 55,000 clones listed, roughly nine tenths are singletons. The receptor was isolated from a woman in her late teens or twenties in good health and CMV-seronegative. The gene calls are TRBV5-1 and TRBJ2-7; D not certain. What was sequenced was PBMCs. This CDR3 is CASSLDLEYEQYF. DNA of the CDR3: TGCGCCAGCAGCTTGGATCTAGAGTACGAGCAGTACTTC.